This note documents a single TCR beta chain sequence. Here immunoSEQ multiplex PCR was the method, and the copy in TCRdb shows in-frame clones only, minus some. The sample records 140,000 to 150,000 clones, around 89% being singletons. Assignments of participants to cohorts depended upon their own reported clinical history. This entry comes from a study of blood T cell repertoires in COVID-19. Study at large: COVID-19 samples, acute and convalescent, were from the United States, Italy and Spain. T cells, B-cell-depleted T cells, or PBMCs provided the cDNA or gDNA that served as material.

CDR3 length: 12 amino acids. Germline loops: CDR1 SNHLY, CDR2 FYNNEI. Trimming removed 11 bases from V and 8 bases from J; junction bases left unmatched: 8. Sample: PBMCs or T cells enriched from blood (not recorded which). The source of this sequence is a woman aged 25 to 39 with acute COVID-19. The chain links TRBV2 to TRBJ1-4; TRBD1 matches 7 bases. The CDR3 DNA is TGTGCCGGGACAGCCGGTGAGGAAAAACTGTTTTTT. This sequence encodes CAGTAGEEKLFF.